Presented here are 22 T cell receptor beta chains from one specimen sequenced in a study of CD8 T cells in Susac syndrome. The authors reverse transcribed roughly 0.5 to 1 ug RNA with random hexamers. TCRdb independently ran MiXCR on the immunoSEQ multiplex PCR reads; one entry per CDR3 protein. The table has more than 100,000 distinct CDR3 sequences, about 95% seen once. The sample consisted of CD4+ T cells from PBMCs. The receptor set was obtained from a human donor in good health.

The V and J genes are TRBV7-2 and TRBJ2-7, with D uncertain. Trimming cost V 4 bases and J 4 bases, with 14 bases left between them. The V gene's germline CDR1 is SGHTA and CDR2 FQGNSA. The CDR3 consists of 14 residues. CDR3 sequence reads: CASSSTAPPYEQYF. DNA of the CDR3: TGTGCCAGCAGCTCGACGGCTCCTCCTTACGAGCAGTACTTC.

The chain carries TRBV27 and TRBJ2-5; no clear D. Germline CDR1 is MNHEY and CDR2 is SMNVEV (reference sequence). V shed 3 bases and J shed 5 bases, with 13 bases lying between them. CDR3 length equals 14 residues. CDR3 DNA: TGTGCCAGCAGTTTCCGGACGGGTAGCGAGACCCAGTACTTC. Encoded protein: CASSFRTGSETQYF.

V and J are TRBV2 and TRBJ2-7; 7 bases align to TRBD2. J gave up 0 bases and V 8 bases, and 4 bases lay outside the gene matches. This CDR3 region has 13 residues. Per the germline V gene, CDR1 is SNHLY and CDR2 is FYNNEI. CDR3 loop: CASEGGSSYEQYF. The CDR3, as DNA: TGTGCCAGCGAAGGCGGGAGCTCCTACGAGCAGTACTTC.

DNA for the CDR3: TGCAGCGTTGACAGGGAAATGGGCACAGATACGCAGTATTTT. It yields the protein CSVDREMGTDTQYF. The chain uses TRBV29-1 and TRBJ2-3, with a possible D match to TRBD1 (5 bases). The germline V and J ends were trimmed by 3 bases and 1 base, with 11 bases remaining between them. Germline CDR1 is SQVTM and CDR2 is ANQGSEA. The CDR3 has 14 amino acids.

The rearrangement links TRBV24-1 to TRBJ2-7; D unresolved. The CDR3 extends over 15 amino acids. V lost 2 bases, J lost 5 bases, and 15 bases lay in between. Germline V lookup: CDR1 KGHDR, CDR2 SFDVKD. The CDR3 DNA reads TGTGCCACCAGTGATTCAACGGCTAGTTGGGACGAGCAGTACTTC. Encoded protein: CATSDSTASWDEQYF.

This clonotype was counted once. This chain links TRBV5-1 with TRBJ2-2, with D unclear. CDR1 and CDR2 from the germline V gene are SGHRS and YFSETQ. The CDR3 spans 14 residues. V was cut by 2 bases and J by 1 base, with 6 bases left in between. CDR3 coding DNA: TGCGCCAGCAGCTTCTCAGGGAACACCGGGGAGCTGTTTTTT. As protein: CASSFSGNTGELFF.

This chain uses TRBV2 with TRBJ2-3; 7 bases match TRBD1. The trim removed 8 bases at V and 6 bases at J, leaving 8 bases unmatched. Germline lookup yields CDR1 SNHLY and CDR2 FYNNEI. CDR3 size: 13 residues. CDR3 DNA sequence: TGTGCCAGCCACCCGACAGGGTTGGATACGCAGTATTTT. Translating gives CASHPTGLDTQYF.

This clonotype was observed once. The rearrangement uses TRBV5-1 and TRBJ2-5, with D possibly being TRBD2 (5 bases). CDR3 length: 14 residues. Germline lookup yields CDR1 SGHRS and CDR2 YFSETQ. The germline V and J ends were trimmed by 0 bases and 4 bases, with 10 bases remaining between them. The CDR3 region has the DNA TGCGCCAGCAGCTTGGTCCCCGGGGTAGAGACCCAGTACTTC. Protein: CASSLVPGVETQYF.

This clonotype was seen a single time. The chain couples TRBV3-1 to TRBJ2-7, with a weak D call TRBD1 (5 bases). Germline V lookup: CDR1 LGHDT, CDR2 YNNKEL (reference sequence). V was cut by 4 bases and J by 6 bases, with 10 bases left in between. The CDR3 runs 12 residues. CDR3 bases: TGTGCCAGCAGCCGCAGGGAAAGCGAGCAGTACTTC. Amino acids: CASSRRESEQYF.

The CDR3 protein is CASSLSLLAKNIQYF. As DNA, the CDR3 is TGTGCCAGCAGCTTATCGCTACTAGCCAAAAACATTCAGTACTTC. V usage is TRBV7-2 and J usage is TRBJ2-4; D is undetermined. From germline, CDR1 is SGHTA and CDR2 FQGNSA. Between the trimmed V and J ends, which lost 2 bases and 0 bases, there was a span of 8 bases. The CDR3 covers 15 residues.

The rearrangement uses TRBV9 and TRBJ1-2; 8 positions agree with TRBD1. This CDR3 has 15 amino acids. In germline, CDR1 is SGDLS, CDR2 YYNGEE. After removal of 0 bases from V and 6 bases from J, the junction contained 7 bases not matched to a gene. CDR3 DNA: TGTGCCAGCAGCGTAGATCCCCAGGGACAGGATGGCTACACCTTC. It yields the protein CASSVDPQGQDGYTF.

V and J are TRBV5-1 and TRBJ1-4, with 9 bases identical to TRBD1. Germline assignment: CDR1 SGHRS and CDR2 YFSETQ. This CDR3 spans 14 amino acids. With V trimmed by 5 bases and J by 3 bases, 2 bases remained unmatched. The CDR3 region is CASRGQGSNEKLFF. The CDR3 coding sequence is TGCGCCAGCAGGGGACAGGGATCTAATGAAAAACTGTTTTTT.

This chain joins TRBV5-1 and TRBJ2-5; D ambiguous. Trimming shortened V by 2 bases and J by 5 bases, and 19 bases separated the two germline ends. Germline-derived CDR1 and CDR2 are SGHRS and YFSETQ. CDR3 size: 16 residues. The CDR3 loop reads CASSFTIPDIRETQYF. CDR3 coding DNA: TGCGCCAGCAGCTTCACTATACCCGATATCAGGGAGACCCAGTACTTC.

The gene calls are TRBV6-1 and TRBJ2-7, with 8 bases fitting TRBD1. CDR3 length: 14 residues. Germline-derived CDR1 and CDR2 are MNHNS and SASEGT. With 6 bases clipped from V and 6 bases from J, the junction kept 10 bases outside the gene matches. This CDR3 is CASRSGQGTTEQYF. CDR3 coding DNA: TGTGCCAGCAGATCCGGACAGGGAACAACCGAGCAGTACTTC.

This sequence joins TRBV12-3 or TRBV12-4 and TRBJ2-3; 8 nucleotides align to TRBD1. The CDR3 is made up of 17 amino acids. V was clipped by 4 bases and J by 5 bases; unmatched bases: 14. The CDR3 sequence: CASSSFPTGAKEDTQYF. The DNA of the CDR3 is TGTGCCAGCAGTTCCTTCCCGACAGGGGCTAAGGAAGATACGCAGTATTTT.

The rearrangement joins TRBV5-1 to TRBJ2-1; D remains unclear. This CDR3 has 15 amino acids. Trimming pared 0 bases from V and 4 bases from J, leaving 11 bases between. CDR1 is SGHRS, CDR2 YFSETQ, per germline. The CDR3 DNA reads as TGCGCCAGCAGCTTGGGGCCAGCTCAATACAATGAGCAGTTCTTC. It codes for CASSLGPAQYNEQFF.

This chain joins TRBV2 and TRBJ2-5; 9 nucleotides match TRBD2. Germline V gene sequence: CDR1 SNHLY, CDR2 FYNNEI. Losses at the gene ends were 6 bases for V and 5 bases for J; bases not matched to a gene: 16. CDR3 length: 17 residues. Here the CDR3 DNA reads TGTGCCAGCAGACTCCTCCTCGGTAGCGGGAGCTCGGAGACCCAGTACTTC. Its translation is CASRLLLGSGSSETQYF.

V usage is TRBV3-1 and J usage is TRBJ1-1, with 8 bases fitting TRBD1. CDR1 and CDR2 (germline): LGHDT, YNNKEL (reference sequence). Germline trimming cut 6 bases from V and 5 bases from J; bases unmatched to any gene: 8. The CDR3 covers 14 residues. The CDR3 DNA reads TGTGCCAGCAGTTCGACAACAGGGGGAACTGAAGCTTTCTTT. Its protein product is CASSSTTGGTEAFF.

The chain joins TRBV5-1 to TRBJ2-1; 8 nucleotides match TRBD1. The CDR3 has 17 amino acids. Germline V gene sequence: CDR1 SGHRS, CDR2 YFSETQ. The ends lost 2 bases at V and 7 bases at J; junction bases unmatched: 14. The CDR3 here is CASSLLFYSDRANEQFF. For the CDR3, the DNA is TGCGCCAGCAGCTTACTCTTCTATTCGGACAGGGCAAATGAGCAGTTCTTC.

V and J are TRBV9 and TRBJ1-4, with 11 bases aligning to TRBD1. J was trimmed by 7 bases and V by 5 bases; bases with no gene match: 7. Germline values: CDR1 SGDLS, CDR2 YYNGEE. The CDR3 consists of 15 residues. CDR3: CASSPRGQGGEKLFF. Written as DNA, the CDR3 is TGTGCCAGCAGTCCACGGGGACAGGGGGGTGAAAAACTGTTTTTT.

As regards this clonotype: Compared with germline, one end of the junction differs, possibly owing to a read error. The chain combines TRBV29-1 with TRBJ1-1, with TRBD1 matching 8 bases. CDR1 SQVTM and CDR2 ANQGSEA come from the germline V gene. The CDR3 sequence is 13 residues long. The CDR3 DNA reads TGCAGCGTTGAGACAGGGGCGAACGCTGAAGCTTTCTTT. Translation gives CSVETGANAEAFF.

V and J are TRBV7-9 and TRBJ1-6; D is unclear. The CDR3 has 12 amino acids. CDR1 is SEHNR, CDR2 FQNEAQ, per germline (reference sequence). V lost 2 bases and J 6 bases, leaving 2 bases between the germline ends. The CDR3 coding sequence is TGTGCCAGCAGCTTACGTAATTCACCCCTCCACTTT. The encoded protein is CASSLRNSPLHF.